These 18 T cell receptor beta chains came from one sample sequenced in a study of T cells after yellow fever vaccination (dated by TCRdb to about 2019). The treatment or condition tag for this specimen amounts to: live attenuated yellow fever vaccine strain. Libraries were made using 5' RACE. Instrument on record: Illumina HiSeq 2500. TCRdb trimmed public reads at Q25 via fastp, called clones via MiXCR and kept in-frame beta chains. Rows with one shared CDR3 protein collapse into an entry with the most common genes and DNA. The sample table records around 46,000 distinct CDR3 sequences; about 6.8% of these occur just once. The ten largest clones represent approximately 16% of the sample. The sample consisted of CD8+ T cells not binding an NS4B(214-222) dextramer, sorted from PBMCs, taken 45 days after the yellow fever booster vaccination. This specimen's cell subset or site label, interpreted: NS4B epitope dextramer-negative CD8 T cells. The receptors derive from a man under 40 who received the YFV17D yellow fever vaccine.

This clonotype was observed many times. The chain carries TRBV29-1 and TRBJ2-1; 13 bases agree with TRBD2. The CDR3 consists of 16 residues. Germline CDR1 SQVTM, CDR2 ANQGSEA. The V segment lost 2 bases and the J segment 10 bases; nucleotides outside the gene matches: 11. CDR3 residues: CSVEIGSLAGGEEQFF. The CDR3 region has the DNA TGCAGCGTTGAAATAGGCTCACTAGCGGGAGGGGAAGAGCAGTTCTTC.

The table lists this clonotype with many counts. This chain's CDR3 is CASSPRTGKGRETQYF. CDR3 coding DNA: TGTGCCAGCAGCCCCCGGACAGGGAAGGGTCGAGAGACCCAGTACTTC. The chain recombines TRBV7-2 with TRBJ2-5; 8 nucleotides agree with TRBD1. V shed 5 bases and J 4 bases; nucleotides not matched to a gene: 12. The CDR3 contains 16 residues. CDR1 and CDR2 from the germline V gene are SGHTA and FQGNSA.

This clonotype was counted at least ten times. The V gene is TRBV29-1, the J gene TRBJ2-1, with TRBD2 matching over 7 bases. The V gene end was trimmed by 3 bases and the J gene end by 8 bases; junction bases not matched to a gene: 13. The length of the CDR3 is 15 residues. CDR1 and CDR2 from the germline V gene are SQVTM and ANQGSEA. DNA for the CDR3: TGCAGCGTTGACAGCGGGGTGTCTCCTACGGATGAGCAGTTCTTC. Its protein is CSVDSGVSPTDEQFF.

This clonotype has a count of ten or more. The V call is TRBV6-5, the J call TRBJ1-4; TRBD1 might be the D (6 bases). Trimming shortened V by 2 bases and J by 8 bases, and 12 bases separated the two germline ends. Germline lookup yields CDR1 MNHEY and CDR2 SVGAGI. The CDR3 has 14 residues. CDR3 loop: CASSYGGGGEKLFF. The CDR3 region has the DNA TGTGCCAGCAGTTACGGGGGGGGCGGGGAAAAACTGTTTTTT.

The rearrangement joins TRBV7-2 to TRBJ1-3, with TRBD1 identical over 8 bases. V lost 6 bases to trimming and J lost 8 bases; unmatched junction nucleotides: 9. CDR1 is SGHTA, CDR2 FQGNSA, per germline. This CDR3 has 14 residues. The CDR3 DNA follows: TGTGCCAGCAGTTCTGGACAGGGAGGGGACACCATATATTTT. Amino acids: CASSSGQGGDTIYF.

Worth noting for this clonotype: One end of the junction does not line up with germline, which may come from a read error. The rearrangement links TRBV27 to TRBJ2-1; D is unclear. CDR1 and CDR2 from the germline V gene are MNHEY and SMNVEV (reference sequence). The CDR3 runs 15 residues. The CDR3 here is CTSSPANAPINEQFF. For the CDR3, the DNA is TGCACCAGCAGCCCCGCCAACGCCCCAATTAATGAGCAGTTCTTC.

This clonotype was recorded at least ten times. V gene TRBV6-8 combines with J gene TRBJ2-3; 9 bases fit TRBD2. V shed 7 bases and J 1 base; nucleotides not matched to a gene: 0. This CDR3 spans 13 amino acids. In germline, CDR1 is MNHGY, CDR2 SAAAGT. The CDR3 sequence: CASIAGGTDTQYF. For the CDR3, the DNA is TGTGCCAGCATAGCGGGAGGCACAGATACGCAGTATTTT.

This chain joins TRBV28 and TRBJ2-7; D unclear. CDR3 size: 12 residues. From germline, CDR1 is MDHEN and CDR2 SYDVKM. The V end lost 4 bases, the J end lost 0 bases, and 4 bases lay between the germline ends. The CDR3, as DNA: TGTGCCAGCAGTTCAGTCTCCTACGAGCAGTACTTC. It yields the protein CASSSVSYEQYF. Using reference TRBV28 and TRBJ2-7 for the parts outside the CDR3, the full variable domain is DVKVTQSSRYLVKRTGEKVFLECVQDMDHENMFWYRQDPGLGLRLIYFSYDVKMKEKGDIPEGYSVSREKKERFSLILESASTNQTSMYLCASSSVSYEQYFGPGTRLTVT.

This clonotype was detected many times. The chain is built from TRBV4-1 and TRBJ2-1; possible D gene TRBD1, 5 bases. The V gene's germline CDR1 is MGHRA and CDR2 YSYEKL. V was pared by 0 bases and J by 2 bases, with 8 bases between. This CDR3 is 15 amino acids long. The CDR3 nucleotides are TGCGCCAGCAGCCAAGATCCAGGGACCTACAATGAGCAGTTCTTC. This encodes CASSQDPGTYNEQFF.

This clonotype was counted at least ten times. This chain joins TRBV10-2 and TRBJ2-1; D unresolved. The CDR3 covers 10 residues. Germline V CDR1 and CDR2: WSHSY, SAAADI. V lost 8 bases to trimming and J lost 5 bases, with 4 bases between them. CDR3 sequence reads: CASGDNEQFF. CDR3 sequence (DNA): TGCGCCAGCGGCGACAATGAGCAGTTCTTC.

This clonotype was found many times. The chain is built from TRBV6-2 or TRBV6-3 and TRBJ2-1; 9 bases are a match to TRBD2. This CDR3 is 18 amino acids long. V dropped 5 bases and J dropped 8; count of bases not matched to a gene: 19. Germline CDR1 is MNHEY and CDR2 is SVGEGT. The CDR3 reads CASSGPRQAGGPWDEQFF. Here the CDR3 DNA reads TGTGCCAGCAGTGGTCCGCGGCAAGCGGGAGGTCCGTGGGATGAGCAGTTCTTC.

The sample holds many counts of this clonotype. The V gene is TRBV27, the J gene TRBJ1-5; no firm D call. This CDR3 spans 14 amino acids. The V gene's germline CDR1 is MNHEY and CDR2 SMNVEV (reference sequence). Trimming shortened V by 2 bases and J by 3 bases, and 8 bases separated the two germline ends. CDR3 amino acids: CASSLGLDNQPQHF. The CDR3, as DNA: TGTGCCAGCAGTTTAGGGTTGGACAATCAGCCCCAGCATTTT.

This clonotype was counted at least ten times. V usage is TRBV5-1 and J usage is TRBJ2-7, with a tentative D call TRBD2 (5 bases). Germline CDR1 SGHRS, CDR2 YFSETQ. The V end lost 0 bases, the J end lost 3 bases, and 19 bases lay between the germline ends. The CDR3 consists of 17 residues. CDR3 bases: TGCGCCAGCAGCTTGGGCGGAGCGGTCCTGGAGCTCTACGAGCAGTACTTC. Its translation is CASSLGGAVLELYEQYF.

This clonotype was counted ten times or more. The V and J genes are TRBV20-1 and TRBJ2-3; D not resolved. Germline V CDR1 and CDR2: DFQATT, SNEGSKA (reference sequence). The CDR3 extends over 14 amino acids. V was trimmed by 1 base and J by 0 bases, leaving 8 bases between them. CDR3 nucleotide sequence: TGCAGTGCTAGAGTCGACGAAAGCACAGATACGCAGTATTTT. It codes for CSARVDESTDTQYF.

This clonotype was recorded at least ten times. This chain connects TRBV15 to TRBJ2-7, with D tentatively TRBD1 (6 bases). Germline V lookup: CDR1 LNHNV, CDR2 YYDKDF (reference sequence). Trimming took 4 bases from V and 6 from J, leaving 16 bases between them. The length of the CDR3 is 14 residues. The CDR3 nucleotides read TGTGCCACCAGCAAGTTTTCTACAGGGATCGAGCAGTACTTC. Its protein product is CATSKFSTGIEQYF.

There are many counts of this clonotype. CDR3: CASSPASGRADEQYF. DNA for the CDR3: TGTGCCAGCTCACCGGCTAGCGGGAGGGCCGACGAGCAGTACTTC. The V and J genes are TRBV18 and TRBJ2-7; 12 nucleotides match TRBD2. Germline V gene sequence: CDR1 KGHSH, CDR2 LQKENI. The J segment lost 5 bases and the V segment lost 3 bases, leaving 5 bases of the junction unmatched. The CDR3 is 15 residues long.

In this sample, this clonotype turned up many times. The chain employs TRBV7-6 and TRBJ2-1, with D possibly TRBD2 on 5 matching bases. Germline CDR1 is SGHVS and CDR2 is FNYEAQ. The CDR3 has 14 amino acids. Deletions cut 1 base from V and 5 bases from J, with 9 bases between. In nucleotides, the CDR3 is TGTGCCAGCAGCTTAGTTCAGAGGGACAATGAGCAGTTCTTC. It translates to CASSLVQRDNEQFF.

This clonotype was observed many times. The gene calls are TRBV7-2 and TRBJ2-7; tentatively, D is TRBD2 (6 bases). Germline V gene data show CDR1 as SGHTA and CDR2 as FQGNSA. V gave up 3 bases and J gave up 3 bases, with 21 bases separating them. The CDR3 covers 17 residues. CDR3 nucleotide sequence: TGTGCCAGCAGCTTTCACTCTCTTGGAGGGGCGGACTACGAGCAGTACTTC. It is translated as CASSFHSLGGADYEQYF.